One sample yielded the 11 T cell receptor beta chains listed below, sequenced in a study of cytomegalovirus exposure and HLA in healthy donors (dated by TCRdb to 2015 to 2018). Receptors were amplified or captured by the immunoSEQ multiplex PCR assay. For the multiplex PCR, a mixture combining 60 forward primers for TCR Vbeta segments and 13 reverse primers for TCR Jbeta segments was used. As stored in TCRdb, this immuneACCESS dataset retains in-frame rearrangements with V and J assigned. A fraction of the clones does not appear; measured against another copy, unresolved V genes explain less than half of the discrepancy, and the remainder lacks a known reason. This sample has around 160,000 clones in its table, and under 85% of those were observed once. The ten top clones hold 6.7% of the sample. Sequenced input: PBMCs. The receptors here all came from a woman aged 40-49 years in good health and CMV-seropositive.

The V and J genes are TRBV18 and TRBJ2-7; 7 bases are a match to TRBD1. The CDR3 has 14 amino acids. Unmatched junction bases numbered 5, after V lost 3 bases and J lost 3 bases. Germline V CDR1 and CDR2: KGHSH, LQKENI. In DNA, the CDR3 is TGTGCCAGCTCACCTGCCGGGACAGTCTACGAGCAGTACTTC. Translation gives CASSPAGTVYEQYF.

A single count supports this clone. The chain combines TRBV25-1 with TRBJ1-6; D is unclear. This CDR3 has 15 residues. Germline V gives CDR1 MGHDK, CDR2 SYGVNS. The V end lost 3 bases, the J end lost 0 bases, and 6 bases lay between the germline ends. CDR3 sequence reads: CASSESVSYNSPLHF. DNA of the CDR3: TGTGCCAGCAGTGAGTCGGTCTCCTATAATTCACCCCTCCACTTT.

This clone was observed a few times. CDR3 region: CASSQAGAMNTEAFF. The CDR3 DNA reads TGCGCCAGCAGCCAAGCTGGGGCCATGAACACTGAAGCTTTCTTT. V and J are TRBV4-1 and TRBJ1-1; possible D gene TRBD1, 5 bases. Trimming left V 1 base short and J 0 bases short, with 9 bases between. CDR3 length: 15 residues. The V gene's germline CDR1 is MGHRA and CDR2 YSYEKL.

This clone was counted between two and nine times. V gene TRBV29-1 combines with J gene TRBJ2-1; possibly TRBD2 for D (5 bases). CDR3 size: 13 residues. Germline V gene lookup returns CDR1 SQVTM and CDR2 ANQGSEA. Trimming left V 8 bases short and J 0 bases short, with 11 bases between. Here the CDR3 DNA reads TGCAGCACGAGACTAAGCTCCTACAATGAGCAGTTCTTC. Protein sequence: CSTRLSSYNEQFF.

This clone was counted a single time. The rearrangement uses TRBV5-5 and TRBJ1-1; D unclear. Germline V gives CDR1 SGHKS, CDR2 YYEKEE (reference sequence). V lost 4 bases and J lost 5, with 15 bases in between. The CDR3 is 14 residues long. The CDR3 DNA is TGTGCCAGCAGCGTCTATAAGTCGGGGACTGAAGCTTTCTTT. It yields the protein CASSVYKSGTEAFF.

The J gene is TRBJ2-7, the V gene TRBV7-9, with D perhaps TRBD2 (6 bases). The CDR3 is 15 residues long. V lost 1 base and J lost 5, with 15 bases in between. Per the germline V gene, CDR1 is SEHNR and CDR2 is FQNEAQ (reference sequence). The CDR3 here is CASSLVTEGVNEQYF. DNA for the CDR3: TGTGCCAGCAGCTTAGTCACGGAGGGCGTGAACGAGCAGTACTTC.

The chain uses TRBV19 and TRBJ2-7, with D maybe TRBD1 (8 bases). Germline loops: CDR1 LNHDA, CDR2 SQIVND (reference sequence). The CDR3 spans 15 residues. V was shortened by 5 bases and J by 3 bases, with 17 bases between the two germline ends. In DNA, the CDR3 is TGTGCCAGTAGTCCGGAGGACAGGGAGGGCTACGAGCAGTACTTC. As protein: CASSPEDREGYEQYF.

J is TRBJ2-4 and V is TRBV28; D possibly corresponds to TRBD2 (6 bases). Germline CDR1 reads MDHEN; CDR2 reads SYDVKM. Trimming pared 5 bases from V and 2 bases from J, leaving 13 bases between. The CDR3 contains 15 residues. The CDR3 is CASSLSSVSKNIQYF. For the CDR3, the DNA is TGTGCCAGCAGTCTGTCTAGCGTGTCCAAAAACATTCAGTACTTC.

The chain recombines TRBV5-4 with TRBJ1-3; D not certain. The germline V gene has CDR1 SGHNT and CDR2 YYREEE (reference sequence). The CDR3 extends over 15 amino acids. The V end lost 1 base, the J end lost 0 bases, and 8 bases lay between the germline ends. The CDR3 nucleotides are TGTGCCAGCAGCTTGTATGAGGGCTCTGGAAACACCATATATTTT. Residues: CASSLYEGSGNTIYF.

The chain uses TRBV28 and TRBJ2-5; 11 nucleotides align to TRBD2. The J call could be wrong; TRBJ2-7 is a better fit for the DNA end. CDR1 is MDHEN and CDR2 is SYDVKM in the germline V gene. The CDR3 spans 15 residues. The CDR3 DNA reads TGTGCCAGCAGTTCTCCTAGCGGGGGGCCTTACGAGCAGTACTTC. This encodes CASSSPSGGPYEQYF.

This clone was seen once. The CDR3 nucleotides read TGTGCCAGCAGCGCAGGGACTAGCCTGTCCTACGAGCAGTACTTC. This gives the protein CASSAGTSLSYEQYF. V usage is TRBV14 and J usage is TRBJ2-7; 9 positions agree with TRBD2. Per germline, CDR1 SGHDN and CDR2 FVKESK. J lost 1 base, V lost 5 bases, and 6 bases had no gene match. This CDR3 is built from 15 residues.